This entry lists 10 T cell receptor beta chains sequenced from one sample in a study of blood T cell repertoires in COVID-19. Clones were sequenced by immunoSEQ multiplex PCR, and TCRdb holds only the in-frame ones, with some missing. Seen here are about 400,000 clones, around 87% observed once, and the top ten hold 0.97%. Specimen: PBMCs or T cells enriched from blood (not recorded which). All receptors come from a woman aged 25 to 39 with acute COVID-19.

The gene calls are TRBV10-2 and TRBJ1-6; maybe TRBD1 (6 bases). The CDR3 extends over 15 amino acids. Trimming took 6 bases from V and 3 from J, leaving 12 bases between them. The germline V gene encodes CDR1 WSHSY and CDR2 SAAADI. CDR3 DNA: TGCGCCAGCAGCAACTCGGACAGCTATAATTCACCCCTCCACTTT. This encodes CASSNSDSYNSPLHF.

This clone was observed once. The CDR3 reads CASSLGVPNEAFF. DNA of the CDR3: TGTGCCAGCAGCTTGGGAGTTCCTAACGAAGCTTTCTTT. The chain joins TRBV7-9 to TRBJ1-1; D unclear. Germline V gene lookup returns CDR1 SEHNR and CDR2 FQNEAQ (reference sequence). V lost 3 bases and J lost 8, with 13 bases in between. This CDR3 comprises 13 residues.

The chain combines TRBV4-1 with TRBJ1-2; the match to TRBD1 covers 12 bases. With V trimmed by 3 bases and J by 2 bases, 1 base remained unmatched. Germline V CDR1 and CDR2: MGHRA, YSYEKL. This CDR3 comprises 15 residues. The CDR3 region has the DNA TGCGCCAGCAGCCACGGGACAGGGGGCAACTATGGCTACACCTTC. Translating it yields CASSHGTGGNYGYTF.

This chain joins TRBV6-1 and TRBJ1-5, with TRBD1 matching over 10 bases. V trimming: 8 bases; J trimming: 5 bases; junction bases outside the gene matches: 6. Germline V gene sequence: CDR1 MNHNS, CDR2 SASEGT. The length of the CDR3 is 14 residues. The CDR3 here is CASDPGQGYQPQHF. CDR3 nucleotides: TGTGCCAGCGATCCGGGACAGGGGTATCAGCCCCAGCATTTT.

This clone was observed a handful of times. The chain uses TRBV28 and TRBJ2-7; 7 bases line up with TRBD1. Germline lookup yields CDR1 MDHEN and CDR2 SYDVKM. CDR3 length equals 15 residues. V gave up 6 bases and J gave up 0 bases; unmatched junction bases: 8. The CDR3 loop is CASSIAGGSSYEQYF. For the CDR3, the DNA is TGTGCCAGCAGCATCGCAGGGGGTTCCTCCTACGAGCAGTACTTC. The variable domain in full, completed from reference TRBV28 and TRBJ2-7, reads DVKVTQSSRYLVKRTGEKVFLECVQDMDHENMFWYRQDPGLGLRLIYFSYDVKMKEKGDIPEGYSVSREKKERFSLILESASTNQTSMYLCASSIAGGSSYEQYFGPGTRLTVT.

This chain connects TRBV11-1 to TRBJ1-6; 9 nucleotides line up with TRBD1. Trimming at V came to 5 bases and at J to 7 bases, leaving 6 bases not matched to a gene. Germline V CDR1 and CDR2: SGHAT, FQDESV (reference sequence). The CDR3 covers 15 residues. CDR3 residues: CASSLQGAQNSPLHF. CDR3 bases: TGTGCCAGCAGCCTACAGGGGGCGCAGAATTCACCCCTCCACTTT.

The chain has TRBV2 and TRBJ2-3; 7 bases map to TRBD2. Germline CDR1 and CDR2: SNHLY and FYNNEI. This CDR3 is 15 amino acids long. With V trimmed by 5 bases and J by 1 base, 6 bases remained unmatched. CDR3 loop: CASSFGLAGTDTQYF. In DNA form, the CDR3 reads TGTGCCAGCAGTTTCGGTCTAGCGGGCACAGATACGCAGTATTTT.

V and J are TRBV10-2 and TRBJ1-2; D may be TRBD1 (5 bases). CDR3 size: 13 residues. Germline-derived CDR1 and CDR2 are WSHSY and SAAADI. Trimming left V 1 base short and J 8 bases short, with 11 bases between. The CDR3 is CASSEWGEEGYTF. The CDR3 nucleotides read TGCGCCAGCAGTGAGTGGGGGGAGGAAGGCTACACCTTC.

The genes are TRBV5-5 and TRBJ1-4; D not resolved. CDR1 and CDR2 from the germline V gene are SGHKS and YYEKEE (reference sequence). The CDR3 has 15 amino acids. V was cut by 6 bases and J by 0 bases, with 12 bases left in between. The CDR3 loop is CASTPLGATNEKLFF. The CDR3, as DNA: TGTGCCAGCACCCCCTTGGGCGCAACTAATGAAAAACTGTTTTTT.

In the case of this clone: Other DNA variants within this sample encode the same CDR3. This chain joins TRBV4-3 and TRBJ1-5; no firm D call. The CDR3 has 13 amino acids. Germline CDR1 and CDR2: LGHNA and YSLEER. Trimming shortened V by 1 base and J by 7 bases, and 8 bases separated the two germline ends. The CDR3 sequence: CASSQGAGQPQHF. In DNA form, the CDR3 reads TGCGCCAGCAGCCAAGGGGCAGGCCAGCCCCAGCATTTT.